Listed below are T cell receptor beta chains from one sample, sequenced in a study of control samples from healthy donors and cancer patients. Profiled with immunoSEQ multiplex PCR; TCRdb holds only in-frame clones, not every one. The table includes about 150,000 clones, about 94% detected once. The source material was blood. The receptors were gathered from a woman aged 35 to 49 in good health. Both conserved end residues are part of each CDR3. Fields, in order: V gene, J gene, CDR3 protein.

>TRBV19|TRBJ1-5
CASSTYRTGVPNQPQHF
>TRBV7-7|TRBJ2-1
CASSLGPGGGGYEQFF
>TRBV27|TRBJ2-6
CASSLRSGANVLTF
>TRBV6-2/TRBV6-3|TRBJ1-2
CASSYSPRTGVYGYTF
>TRBV19|TRBJ1-2
CASSLQPRTDGYTF
>TRBV3-1/TRBV3-2|TRBJ1-1
CASSQDRATEAFF
>TRBV28|TRBJ2-1
CASGVGLYEQFF
>TRBV29-1|TRBJ1-1
CSVSDRGLQAFF
>TRBV4-3|TRBJ2-3
CASSHLGQLAGDTQYF
>TRBV7-2|TRBJ1-5
CASSLVKGRMNQPQHF
>TRBV19|TRBJ2-7
CASSLTSVSDEQYF
>TRBV7-9|TRBJ2-7
CASSSPDSGDYEQYF
>TRBV7-2|TRBJ1-1
CASSLTSEAFF
>TRBV24-1|TRBJ2-3
CATSEQGQGTDTQYF
>TRBV6-2/TRBV6-3|TRBJ1-4
CASRYGGQGEKLFF
>TRBV9|TRBJ1-2
CASSVDDPGFYGYTF
>TRBV4-1|TRBJ1-2
CASSRETGPPITYGYTF
>TRBV6-2/TRBV6-3|TRBJ1-5
CASSGDSQFRPQHF
>TRBV19|TRBJ1-5
CASSIRQGNQPQHF
>TRBV3-1/TRBV3-2|TRBJ2-7
CASSQGQVSTYEQYF
>TRBV30|TRBJ1-2
CAWRVRAHYGYTF
>TRBV4-3|TRBJ1-6
CASSQEWRTLSSPLHF
>TRBV2|TRBJ1-1
CASKGTGPTEAFF
>TRBV28|TRBJ1-2
CASSTNRASDYGYTF
>TRBV6-1|TRBJ1-5
CASSDFGMLNQPQHF
>TRBV16|TRBJ1-5
CASSQSNSNQPQHF
>TRBV9|TRBJ2-1
CASSFSSGILSHNEQFF
>TRBV19|TRBJ1-6
CASSIETENSPLHF
>TRBV18|TRBJ1-2
CASSPRQGGDDGYTF